One sample yielded the 28 T cell receptor beta chains listed below, sequenced in a study of PD-L1 blockade in urothelial cancer. Generated by immunoSEQ multiplex PCR, the TCRdb table keeps only in-frame clones and is missing some. The sample yields around 100,000 clones, approximately 85% seen once. Sequencing was performed on PBMCs, taken around atezolizumab (anti-PD-L1) treatment. All receptors derive from a man aged 50-60 years with urothelial cancer.

The rearrangement joins TRBV9 to TRBJ1-1; D not resolved. Deletions cut 0 bases from V and 3 bases from J, with 9 bases between. The CDR3 sequence is 14 residues long. CDR1 and CDR2 (germline): SGDLS, YYNGEE. This chain's CDR3 is CASSVGEVHTEAFF. DNA of the CDR3: TGTGCCAGCAGCGTAGGCGAAGTCCACACTGAAGCTTTCTTT.

The chain carries TRBV18 and TRBJ1-4; a possible D gene is TRBD1 (5 bases). The CDR3 extends over 15 amino acids. The V end lost 0 bases, the J end lost 8 bases, and 13 bases lay between the germline ends. Germline loops: CDR1 KGHSH, CDR2 LQKENI. The CDR3 spells CASSPPPGTPEKLFF. CDR3 DNA: TGTGCCAGCTCACCACCCCCCGGGACTCCCGAAAAACTGTTTTTT.

DNA of the CDR3: TGTGCCAGCTGGCCGGGAAATACTGGAAACACCATATATTTT. Amino acid sequence: CASWPGNTGNTIYF. The chain carries TRBV28 and TRBJ1-3, with no clear D. Germline V gene sequence: CDR1 MDHEN, CDR2 SYDVKM. Trimming took off 8 bases at V and 2 bases at J, with 13 bases between the two ends. The CDR3 is 14 residues long.

The V and J genes are TRBV11-2 and TRBJ2-1; TRBD1 aligns across 10 bases. V lost 4 bases and J lost 7; bases outside the gene matches: 7. This CDR3 contains 15 residues. Germline-derived CDR1 and CDR2 are SGHAT and FQNNGV. CDR3 protein: CASSWGQGHRNEQFF. The CDR3 region has the DNA TGTGCCAGCAGCTGGGGACAGGGGCATAGGAATGAGCAGTTCTTC.

This chain's CDR3 is CASLGGVSRSPLHF. CDR3 sequence (DNA): TGTGCCAGCCTAGGGGGGGTCTCCAGGTCACCCCTCCACTTT. The J gene is TRBJ1-6, the V gene TRBV28; D is perhaps TRBD1 (6 bases). The CDR3 runs 14 residues. Germline V gene lookup returns CDR1 MDHEN and CDR2 SYDVKM. Trimming removed 8 bases from V and 10 bases from J, with 18 bases in between.

V is TRBV29-1 and J is TRBJ2-7, with TRBD2 matching over 9 bases. The trim removed 3 bases at V and 6 bases at J, leaving 9 bases unmatched. Germline V gene lookup returns CDR1 SQVTM and CDR2 ANQGSEA. The CDR3 length is 14 residues. As DNA, the CDR3 is TGCAGCGTTGAGAGGGCGAGCGGGAGGTCCGAGCAGTACTTC. It codes for CSVERASGRSEQYF.

The chain combines TRBV6-1 with TRBJ1-3; D call uncertain. Germline V lookup: CDR1 MNHNS, CDR2 SASEGT. V was pared by 0 bases and J by 0 bases, with 6 bases between. The CDR3 contains 15 residues. This CDR3 is CASSEAWSSGNTIYF. DNA of the CDR3: TGTGCCAGCAGTGAAGCATGGAGCTCTGGAAACACCATATATTTT.

This chain links TRBV6-5 with TRBJ1-2; D unclear. The CDR3 has 14 amino acids. In germline, CDR1 is MNHEY, CDR2 SVGAGI. Trimming took off 5 bases at V and 4 bases at J, with 14 bases between the two ends. The CDR3 spells CASSSEKAFYGYTF. Written as DNA, the CDR3 is TGTGCCAGCAGTAGCGAGAAAGCCTTCTATGGCTACACCTTC.

The chain links TRBV6-9 to TRBJ1-2; the D is unclear. V was shortened by 8 bases and J by 5 bases, with 12 bases between the two germline ends. The CDR3 contains 12 residues. The germline CDR1 and CDR2 sequences are MNHGY and SVAAGI. CDR3 in amino acids: CASSRGGYGYTF. CDR3 in DNA: TGTGCCAGCTCGCGGGGTGGTTATGGCTACACCTTC.

The chain employs TRBV10-3 and TRBJ2-3, with D possibly being TRBD1 (5 bases). The germline CDR1 and CDR2 sequences are ENHRY and SYGVKD. This CDR3 contains 15 residues. The germline V and J ends were trimmed by 0 bases and 6 bases, with 13 bases remaining between them. For the CDR3, the DNA is TGTGCCATCAGTGAGTCGGGCAGGGCCCCCGATACGCAGTATTTT. Encoded protein: CAISESGRAPDTQYF.

V is TRBV28 and J is TRBJ1-3; 9 bases are shared with TRBD1. CDR1 and CDR2 (germline): MDHEN, SYDVKM. V dropped 6 bases and J dropped 3; count of bases not matched to a gene: 6. The CDR3 contains 15 residues. In nucleotides, the CDR3 is TGTGCCAGCAGAAAAACAGGGGGCGGTGGAAACACCATATATTTT. Protein sequence: CASRKTGGGGNTIYF. Supplemented by reference TRBV28 and TRBJ1-3, the full variable domain reads DVKVTQSSRYLVKRTGEKVFLECVQDMDHENMFWYRQDPGLGLRLIYFSYDVKMKEKGDIPEGYSVSREKKERFSLILESASTNQTSMYLCASRKTGGGGNTIYFGEGSWLTVV.

The chain carries TRBV6-1 and TRBJ2-1; 11 bases map to TRBD2. Trimming removed 10 bases from V and 8 bases from J; junction bases left unmatched: 10. Per the germline V gene, CDR1 is MNHNS and CDR2 is SASEGT. The CDR3 is 14 residues long. CDR3 residues: CAIPLAGDLDEQFF. The CDR3 DNA reads as TGTGCCATCCCACTAGCGGGAGACCTCGATGAGCAGTTCTTC.

This clone was recorded only once. V gene TRBV7-2 combines with J gene TRBJ1-4; 10 nucleotides agree with TRBD1. The CDR3 is made up of 15 amino acids. The V gene's germline CDR1 is SGHTA and CDR2 FQGNSA. The ends lost 4 bases at V and 4 bases at J; junction bases unmatched: 3. The CDR3 DNA sequence: TGTGCCAGCAGCTCGGACAGGGGGAGTAATGAAAAACTGTTTTTT. Its translation: CASSSDRGSNEKLFF.

V is TRBV6-5 and J is TRBJ1-1, with TRBD1 matching 7 bases. V lost 7 bases and J lost 4; bases outside the gene matches: 9. The CDR3 is 14 residues long. The germline V gene has CDR1 MNHEY and CDR2 SVGAGI. The CDR3 loop reads CASTAQGRSTEAFF. In DNA, the CDR3 is TGTGCCAGCACCGCACAGGGGAGGAGCACTGAAGCTTTCTTT.

The rearrangement links TRBV5-1 to TRBJ2-7; 7 bases align to TRBD2. Germline V gene sequence: CDR1 SGHRS, CDR2 YFSETQ. The trim removed 2 bases at V and 0 bases at J, leaving 5 bases unmatched. This CDR3 contains 15 residues. The CDR3, as DNA: TGCGCCAGCAGCTTCCGCGGGGGACCCTCCTACGAGCAGTACTTC. Its protein product is CASSFRGGPSYEQYF.

The chain carries TRBV19 and TRBJ2-3; the D gene is possibly TRBD2 (5 bases). The length of the CDR3 is 16 residues. Germline V gene data show CDR1 as LNHDA and CDR2 as SQIVND (reference sequence). Trimming removed 3 bases at V and 6 bases at J, with 19 bases between. The CDR3 bases are TGTGCCAGTAGTATGAGGTCTAGCAATAAAGGGGATACGCAGTATTTT. It encodes CASSMRSSNKGDTQYF.

J is TRBJ2-1 and V is TRBV11-2; 9 bases map to TRBD2. The germline gives CDR1 SGHAT, CDR2 FQNNGV. This CDR3 contains 15 residues. V trimming: 0 bases; J trimming: 4 bases; junction bases outside the gene matches: 1. This CDR3 is CASSLEAGGYNEQFF. As DNA, the CDR3 is TGTGCCAGCAGCTTAGAAGCGGGAGGTTACAATGAGCAGTTCTTC. The full variable domain, completed using reference TRBV11-2 and TRBJ2-1, is EAGVAQSPRYKIIEKRQSVAFWCNPISGHATLYWYQQILGQGPKLLIQFQNNGVVDDSQLPKDRFSAERLKGVDSTLKIQPAKLEDSAVYLCASSLEAGGYNEQFFGPGTRLTVL.

V usage is TRBV18 and J usage is TRBJ1-6; D remains unclear. Germline CDR1 and CDR2: KGHSH and LQKENI. The V and J ends lost 2 bases and 9 bases respectively, with 8 bases between them. There are 13 residues in the CDR3. The CDR3 here is CASSPYTTSPLHF. The CDR3 nucleotides are TGTGCCAGCTCACCATACACAACTTCACCCCTCCACTTT.

This clone has only one observation. The chain joins TRBV6-6 to TRBJ2-7; possible D gene TRBD2, 5 bases. V dropped 4 bases and J dropped 3 bases, with 10 bases sitting between them. This CDR3 spans 13 amino acids. Germline values: CDR1 MNHNY, CDR2 SVGAGI (reference sequence). The CDR3 coding sequence is TGTGCCAGCAGTTCTTTGGACTTCTACGAGCAGTACTTC. This sequence encodes CASSSLDFYEQYF.

The chain recombines TRBV18 with TRBJ2-7; perhaps TRBD1 as D (5 bases). The V and J ends lost 2 bases and 5 bases respectively, with 16 bases between them. The CDR3 consists of 15 residues. Germline CDR1 KGHSH, CDR2 LQKENI. The CDR3 reads CASSPSQGSLDEQYF. The CDR3 bases are TGTGCCAGCTCACCATCCCAGGGTTCGTTGGACGAGCAGTACTTC.

The V and J genes are TRBV5-4 and TRBJ2-2; 13 bases line up with TRBD2. The CDR3 totals 15 residues. The trim removed 7 bases at V and 2 bases at J, leaving 2 bases unmatched. Germline V gene sequence: CDR1 SGHNT, CDR2 YYREEE (reference sequence). CDR3 nucleotides: TGTGCCAGCTGGACTAGCGGGAGAAACACCGGGGAGCTGTTTTTT. Amino acid sequence: CASWTSGRNTGELFF.

V is TRBV19 and J is TRBJ2-2; possibly TRBD2 for D (6 bases). Germline V gene data show CDR1 as LNHDA and CDR2 as SQIVND (reference sequence). The CDR3 consists of 13 residues. V was trimmed by 7 bases and J by 4 bases, leaving 10 bases between them. The CDR3 loop is CASNERATGELFF. The CDR3 DNA follows: TGTGCCAGTAACGAGCGGGCCACCGGGGAGCTGTTTTTT.

This CDR3 is CASSLGTGISFSYNSPLHF. In DNA form, the CDR3 reads TGTGCCAGCAGCTTGGGGACAGGGATTAGTTTCTCCTATAATTCACCCCTCCACTTT. This chain joins TRBV11-2 and TRBJ1-6; 9 bases fit TRBD1. The CDR3 is made up of 19 amino acids. After removal of 3 bases from V and 0 bases from J, the junction contained 9 bases not matched to a gene. Germline CDR1 and CDR2: SGHAT and FQNNGV.

This clone appeared once. The CDR3: CASSLQLAGGYEQYF. CDR3 sequence (DNA): TGTGCCAGCAGCTTGCAACTAGCGGGAGGGTACGAGCAGTACTTC. The chain recombines TRBV5-8 with TRBJ2-7; 13 nucleotides align to TRBD2. The ends lost 1 base at V and 4 bases at J; junction bases unmatched: 2. This CDR3 has 15 residues. Per the germline V gene, CDR1 is SGHTS and CDR2 is YDEGEE.

V usage is TRBV5-5 and J usage is TRBJ2-7; TRBD2 aligns across 13 bases. The V and J ends lost 4 bases and 4 bases, in that order; junction bases with no gene match: 5. CDR1 is SGHKS and CDR2 is YYEKEE in the germline V gene (reference sequence). This CDR3 comprises 15 residues. The CDR3: CASSALAGGSYEQYF. CDR3 sequence (DNA): TGTGCCAGCAGCGCACTAGCGGGGGGGTCTTACGAGCAGTACTTC.

J is TRBJ1-6 and V is TRBV6-5, with TRBD1 matching 8 bases. Germline-derived CDR1 and CDR2 are MNHEY and SVGAGI. Trimming at V came to 5 bases and at J to 5 bases, leaving 2 bases not matched to a gene. The CDR3 loop spans 14 amino acids. CDR3 in amino acids: CASSRDRNNSPLHF. The CDR3 nucleotides are TGTGCCAGCAGTCGGGACAGGAATAATTCACCCCTCCACTTT.

The chain couples TRBV1 to TRBJ1-5; TRBD1 is the table's D call, not checked against the DNA. TRBV1 is an annotated pseudogene. The CDR3 sequence is 16 residues long. The CDR3 is CTSSQEGPQVNRSQHF. CDR3 coding DNA: TGCACCAGCAGCCAAGAAGGTCCCCAGGTGAATAGGTCCCAGCATTTT.

The rearrangement links TRBV7-9 to TRBJ2-3, with 10 bases identical to TRBD2. This CDR3 region has 17 residues. The V and J ends lost 5 bases and 6 bases, in that order; junction bases with no gene match: 14. CDR1 and CDR2 (germline): SEHNR, FQNEAQ (reference sequence). The CDR3 region has the DNA TGTGCCAGCAGCCCCTATAGCGGGGGGAGATCCTTGGATACGCAGTATTTT. Amino acid sequence: CASSPYSGGRSLDTQYF.